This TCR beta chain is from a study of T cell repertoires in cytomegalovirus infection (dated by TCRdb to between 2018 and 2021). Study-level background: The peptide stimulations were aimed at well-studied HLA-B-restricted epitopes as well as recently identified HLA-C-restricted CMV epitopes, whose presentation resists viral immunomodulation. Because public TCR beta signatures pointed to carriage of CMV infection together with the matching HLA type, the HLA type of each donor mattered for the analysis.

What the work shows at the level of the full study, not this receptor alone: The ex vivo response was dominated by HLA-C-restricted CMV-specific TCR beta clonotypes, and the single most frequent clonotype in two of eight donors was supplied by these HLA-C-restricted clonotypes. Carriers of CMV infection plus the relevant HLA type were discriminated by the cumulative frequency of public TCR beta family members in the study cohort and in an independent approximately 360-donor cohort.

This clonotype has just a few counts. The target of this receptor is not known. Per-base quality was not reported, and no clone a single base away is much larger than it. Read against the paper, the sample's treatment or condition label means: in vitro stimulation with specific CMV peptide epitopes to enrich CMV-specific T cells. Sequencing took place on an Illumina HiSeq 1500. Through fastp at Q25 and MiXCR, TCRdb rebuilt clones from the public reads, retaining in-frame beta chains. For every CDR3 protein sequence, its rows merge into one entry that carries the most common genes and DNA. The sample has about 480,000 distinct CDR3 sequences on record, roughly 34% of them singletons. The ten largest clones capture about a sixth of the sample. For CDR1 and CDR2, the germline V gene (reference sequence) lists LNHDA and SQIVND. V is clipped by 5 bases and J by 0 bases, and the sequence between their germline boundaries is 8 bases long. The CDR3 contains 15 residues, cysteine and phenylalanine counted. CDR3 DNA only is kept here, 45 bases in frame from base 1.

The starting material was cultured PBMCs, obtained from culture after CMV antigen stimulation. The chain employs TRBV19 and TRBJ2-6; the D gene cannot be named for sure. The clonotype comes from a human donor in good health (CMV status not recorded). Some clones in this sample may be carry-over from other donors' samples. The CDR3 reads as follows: CASSLENSGANVLTF. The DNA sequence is TGTGCCAGTAGTTTGGAAAACTCTGGGGCCAACGTCCTGACTTTC.